This T cell receptor beta chain was captured by sequencing in a study of T cell responses to AZD1222 COVID-19 vaccine. Study-wide findings and caveats: At study baseline, merely six AZD1222 recipients were seropositive. Across spike, vaccine-associated CD4 TCRs were found, dominant at 160-218 and 743-854.

This clone was counted between two and nine times. Its specificity is unknown. Profiled with immunoSEQ multiplex PCR; TCRdb holds only in-frame clones, not every one. The top ten clones hold about 2.8% of a sample with about 97,000 clones, roughly 90% of them seen once. V was trimmed by 5 bases and J by 3 bases, leaving 17 bases between them. The CDR3 covers 15 residues. In germline, CDR1 is SGHTA, CDR2 FQGNSA. The sample was peripheral blood, taken on day 0 of AZD1222 vaccination. V is TRBV7-2 and J is TRBJ2-7; the D is unclear. This receptor was taken from an adult in good health. The CDR3 region has the DNA TGTGCCAGCAGCAAACTTTATGGGCCCGACTACGAGCAGTACTTC. Protein product: CASSKLYGPDYEQYF.